What follows are 5 T cell receptor beta chains derived from one specimen sequenced in a study of beta chain features in type 1 diabetes (dated by TCRdb to 2016 to 2018). These TCRs' antigens remain unknown. What the authors observed across the whole study: In all four CD4+ subsets, TCRB CDR3 length was moderately but significantly shorter in type 1 diabetes patients.

The library was built by means of the immunoSEQ multiplex PCR assay. All of the isolated RNA was reverse transcribed with the High Capacity cDNA Reverse Transcription Kit, so expressed TCRB transcripts were sequenced. Held by TCRdb, this immuneACCESS table contains in-frame sequences only and omits some clones. Under half of the omission traces to an unresolved V gene where checked; the cause of the rest is unknown. The sample contains about 640,000 clones, around an eighth of them found a single time. Around 0.12% of the sample goes to the ten largest clones. The sample was naive CD4+ T cells from blood. In the paper's terms, the cell subset or site label means: true naive CD4+ T cells. Source of these receptors: a man younger than 45 with type 1 diabetes.

This clone was recorded a few times. The chain couples TRBV30 to TRBJ1-2; D is unresolved. The CDR3 length is 13 residues. Germline loops: CDR1 GTSNPN, CDR2 SVGIG (reference sequence). The V end was cut by 0 bases, the J end by 4 bases, with 9 bases between. CDR3 sequence: CAWSVREGYGYTF. The CDR3 DNA sequence: TGTGCCTGGAGTGTACGAGAAGGCTATGGCTACACCTTC.

This clone was counted a few times. The chain recombines TRBV6-5 with TRBJ2-5, with 7 bases lining up with TRBD1. This CDR3 has 16 amino acids. The V gene's germline CDR1 is MNHEY and CDR2 SVGAGI. The V and J ends lost 0 bases and 4 bases, in that order; junction bases with no gene match: 8. CDR3 bases: TGTGCCAGCAGTTACTCCACAGGGGCAGGGAGAGAGACCCAGTACTTC. This translates into CASSYSTGAGRETQYF.

The rearrangement joins TRBV18 to TRBJ2-1, with D possibly being TRBD1 (5 bases). The CDR3 covers 14 residues. Germline loops: CDR1 KGHSH, CDR2 LQKENI. Trimming left V 6 bases short and J 3 bases short, with 12 bases between. The CDR3 sequence is CASSPGLDYNEQFF. The DNA of the CDR3 is TGTGCCAGCTCGCCAGGGTTGGACTACAATGAGCAGTTCTTC.

This clone was observed a few times. The rearrangement links TRBV5-1 to TRBJ1-1, with unresolved D. The germline V gene encodes CDR1 SGHRS and CDR2 YFSETQ. Trimming removed 2 bases at V and 6 bases at J, with 14 bases between. This CDR3 spans 14 amino acids. CDR3 DNA sequence: TGCGCCAGCAGCTTATGGCAGGAGAGCTCTGAAGCTTTCTTT. Translation gives CASSLWQESSEAFF.

The rearrangement joins TRBV29-1 to TRBJ1-3, with a weak D call TRBD1 (5 bases). The V end lost 1 base, the J end lost 7 bases, and 8 bases lay between the germline ends. CDR1 SQVTM and CDR2 ANQGSEA come from the germline V gene. CDR3 length: 12 amino acids. The CDR3, as DNA: TGCAGCGTTGAAGGACAGTCGAACACCATATATTTT. Encoded protein: CSVEGQSNTIYF.